The present TCR beta chain was sequenced within a study of early stage breast cancer tumors. Study as a whole: Most invasive tumors, twelve of 16, were ER+/PR+/HER2-. The ER+/PR+/HER2- tumors included fewer than 10 ductal and four lobular carcinomas.

The protocol was immunoSEQ multiplex PCR, while the TCRdb copy is restricted to in-frame clones and leaves out a portion. The repertoire consists of about 72,000 clones, with approximately 79% occurring once and the leading ten covering more than 3%. Broader study findings: Compared with adjacent normal breast tissue, tumors showed roughly 2.5-fold greater T cell density and higher clonality. Enriched TCRB sequences shared across patients were mostly commonly generated sequences.

About this clone: As yet, its antigen is unknown.

The CDR3 length is 12 residues. V was clipped by 6 bases and J by 6 bases, with 9 bases between them. Germline-derived CDR1 and CDR2 are MNHNS and SASEGT. The V call is TRBV6-1, the J call TRBJ1-5, with D possibly matching TRBD1 (5 bases). The sequence was collected from a person between 55 and 69 years old with breast cancer. The sample taken for sequencing was blood. CDR3 bases: TGTGCCAGCAGGGACAAGGGTCAGCCCCAGCATTTT. Protein product: CASRDKGQPQHF.